In this sample, the clone carrying this T cell receptor beta chain turned up many times. Its antigen is currently unknown. The sample is drawn from a study of blood T cells in healthy people across ages. PCR was performed a second time for about 6 to 12 cycles using a sample-barcoded 5' primer and a J-beta primer mix. Samples each returned at least 3 million CDR3-containing paired-end reads. TCRdb used MiXCR to reprocess the 5' RACE reads, holding one entry per CDR3 protein. Among 630,000 or so distinct CDR3 sequences listed, about 30% were seen once. Study outcomes and limitations: Diversity figures based on one million T cells were deemed too low.

Every sample gave at least 5.5 micrograms of total RNA when it was extracted. The CDR3 has 14 residues. Looked up from germline, CDR1 is SGHTA and CDR2 is FQGNSA. Trimming stripped 1 base from V and 2 bases from J, with 8 bases between. The sequencing sample was made of blood. The receptor was isolated from a woman aged 80 or over in good health. The chain joins TRBV7-2 to TRBJ2-5; D remains unclear. The CDR3 reads CASSLGVEQETQYF. For the CDR3, the DNA is TGTGCCAGCAGCTTAGGGGTGGAACAAGAGACCCAGTACTTC.